This entry features one T cell receptor (beta chain) sequence. The antigen is not known. The data are from a study of cytomegalovirus exposure and HLA in healthy donors. Study in general: The 95 to 150 validation repertoires, a later analysis reported, used the same platform as the approximately 650 first-cohort repertoires.

The CDR3 consists of 14 residues. CDR1 KGHSH and CDR2 LQKENI come from the germline V gene. V gave up 6 bases and J gave up 6 bases, with 17 bases separating them. Measured with immunoSEQ multiplex PCR; TCRdb has only the in-frame clones, and not every one. The repertoire includes tens of thousands of clones, about 95% of them detected once, and roughly 6.6% sits in the top ten. Whole-study findings and limits: Diagnosis of cytomegalovirus status made by the classifier reportedly showed high specificity and sensitivity. The study listed under 200 cytomegalovirus-associated TCR beta chains. Many donors carried some public TCRs, although rarity characterized most TCR sequences.

This rearrangement joins TRBV18 to TRBJ1-1, with D perhaps matching TRBD1 (6 bases). The source is a woman between 18 and 29 years old in good health and CMV-seropositive. The sample consisted of PBMCs. DNA for the CDR3: TGTGCCAGCTCCCCCCCTATCTACAGGGCTGAAGCTTTCTTT. Translating it yields CASSPPIYRAEAFF.